These 6 T cell receptor beta chains originate from one sample sequenced in a study of blood T cell repertoires in COVID-19. Produced via immunoSEQ multiplex PCR; TCRdb's table is partial and in-frame only. The data hold roughly 410,000 clones, with around 87% observed a single time. Sequences were obtained from peripheral blood. The receptors were gathered from a woman aged 55 to 70 with COVID-19, enrolled during active disease.

The chain uses TRBV19 and TRBJ2-1, with a possible D match to TRBD1 (7 bases). Trimming removed 3 bases from V and 7 bases from J, with 19 bases in between. CDR1 is LNHDA, CDR2 SQIVND, per germline (reference sequence). This CDR3 is built from 16 residues. Here the CDR3 DNA reads TGTGCCAGTAGTATCGAACGACAGGGAGGAAAGAATGAGCAGTTCTTC. Amino acids: CASSIERQGGKNEQFF.

As for this clone: Within the sample, other DNA sequences also encode this same CDR3. This chain joins TRBV30 and TRBJ1-1; a possible D gene is TRBD1 (5 bases). This CDR3 contains 13 residues. Trimming pared 0 bases from V and 4 bases from J, leaving 9 bases between. Germline V CDR1 and CDR2: GTSNPN, SVGIG (reference sequence). The DNA of the CDR3 is TGTGCCTGGAGTGTGGGGGGAGGCACTGAAGCTTTCTTT. This codes for CAWSVGGGTEAFF.

The V and J genes are TRBV19 and TRBJ1-1; D remains unclear. The ends were cut back, 0 bases at V and 4 bases at J, with 9 bases in the middle. In germline, CDR1 is LNHDA, CDR2 SQIVND (reference sequence). The CDR3 sequence is 14 residues long. CDR3 DNA: TGTGCCAGTAGTATAGACCGACAAGTCACTGAAGCTTTCTTT. Its translation: CASSIDRQVTEAFF.

The V gene is TRBV14, the J gene TRBJ2-3; no clear D gene. The CDR3 sequence is 14 residues long. From germline, CDR1 is SGHDN and CDR2 FVKESK. The ends were cut back, 0 bases at V and 3 bases at J, with 7 bases in the middle. Here the CDR3 DNA reads TGTGCCAGCAGCCAAGAGCAGGTGACAGATACGCAGTATTTT. Translation gives CASSQEQVTDTQYF.

The J gene is TRBJ2-7, the V gene TRBV10-3, with 8 bases that match TRBD1. The V segment lost 4 bases and the J segment 5 bases; nucleotides outside the gene matches: 7. CDR1 is ENHRY and CDR2 is SYGVKD in the germline V gene. The CDR3 extends over 14 amino acids. This CDR3 is CAISVQGAGDEQYF. CDR3 coding DNA: TGTGCCATCAGTGTTCAGGGGGCAGGGGACGAGCAGTACTTC.

The chain combines TRBV9 with TRBJ1-2, with 10 bases fitting TRBD1. In germline, CDR1 is SGDLS, CDR2 YYNGEE. This CDR3 comprises 16 residues. V gave up 3 bases and J gave up 7 bases; unmatched junction bases: 12. CDR3 in amino acids: CASSAQRQGALAGYTF. The CDR3, as DNA: TGTGCCAGCAGCGCCCAAAGACAGGGGGCGTTAGCTGGCTACACCTTC.